These 27 T cell receptor beta chains originate from one sample sequenced in a study of shared clonotypes between healthy human individuals. Terminally differentiated effector memory CD45RA+ cells were excluded from the naive CD8 cells, which were CD45RO-negative and positively selected for CCR7. Using immunoSEQ multiplex PCR, the repertoire was profiled, and TCRdb retains in-frame clones only, with some absent. The sample consists of 600,000 or so clones, approximately 95% of them appearing once. Material for sequencing was naive CD8+ T cells sorted from blood. The receptors were sampled from a woman under 40 in good health.

The chain couples TRBV28 to TRBJ2-1; no reliable D call. From germline, CDR1 is MDHEN and CDR2 SYDVKM. Trimming took 5 bases from V and 5 from J, leaving 10 bases between them. The CDR3 runs to 13 residues. CDR3 amino acids: CASSSSLHNEQFF. Here the CDR3 DNA reads TGTGCCAGCAGTAGCTCTTTACACAATGAGCAGTTCTTC. The whole variable domain, filled in from reference TRBV28 and TRBJ2-1, reads DVKVTQSSRYLVKRTGEKVFLECVQDMDHENMFWYRQDPGLGLRLIYFSYDVKMKEKGDIPEGYSVSREKKERFSLILESASTNQTSMYLCASSSSLHNEQFFGPGTRLTVL.

In nucleotides, the CDR3 is TGTGCCAGTCACCCGGGGGCTTCCCCCTACGAGCAGTACTTC. This gives the protein CASHPGASPYEQYF. V is TRBV27 and J is TRBJ2-7; D assignment may be TRBD1 or TRBD2 (6 bases each). This CDR3 has 14 residues. Germline CDR1 reads MNHEY; CDR2 reads SMNVEV (reference sequence). Trimming cost V 9 bases and J 2 bases, with 17 bases left between them.

This clone was seen once. The V and J genes are TRBV9 and TRBJ2-3, with D perhaps TRBD1 or TRBD2 (5 bases each). CDR1 and CDR2 from the germline V gene are SGDLS and YYNGEE. This CDR3 has 13 residues. Trimming took 7 bases from V and 2 from J, leaving 11 bases between them. The CDR3 DNA follows: TGTGCCAGCCGAGGGGCGAACACAGATACGCAGTATTTT. Translation gives CASRGANTDTQYF.

V usage is TRBV4-1 and J usage is TRBJ2-7; D is uncertain. The V gene's germline CDR1 is MGHRA and CDR2 YSYEKL. The V and J ends lost 0 bases and 0 bases respectively, with 12 bases between them. The CDR3 loop spans 16 amino acids. This CDR3 is CASSQDTFGGSYEQYF. The DNA for the CDR3 is TGCGCCAGCAGCCAAGATACTTTTGGTGGCTCCTACGAGCAGTACTTC.

The sample holds one count of this clone. This chain uses TRBV4-1 with TRBJ1-2; 8 bases match TRBD1. Germline values: CDR1 MGHRA, CDR2 YSYEKL. V trimming: 5 bases; J trimming: 8 bases; junction bases outside the gene matches: 7. This CDR3 spans 13 amino acids. The chain's CDR3 is CASSKTGAGGYTF. In nucleotides, the CDR3 is TGCGCCAGCAGCAAGACAGGGGCGGGCGGCTACACCTTC.

This chain joins TRBV28 and TRBJ1-2, with D tentatively TRBD1 (6 bases). This CDR3 region has 14 residues. V was clipped by 3 bases and J by 8 bases, with 16 bases between them. The germline V gene has CDR1 MDHEN and CDR2 SYDVKM. The CDR3 bases are TGTGCCAGCAGTTTGGGTACAGGGAGGCTCGGCTACACCTTC. Protein: CASSLGTGRLGYTF.

The V gene is TRBV19, the J gene TRBJ2-3, with D perhaps TRBD1 (6 bases). This CDR3 spans 13 amino acids. V was pared by 5 bases and J by 5 bases, with 11 bases between. Per germline, CDR1 LNHDA and CDR2 SQIVND (reference sequence). The CDR3 protein is CASSWVRGDTQYF. CDR3 in DNA: TGTGCCAGTAGTTGGGTCAGGGGAGATACGCAGTATTTT.

This clone was counted a single time. Written as DNA, the CDR3 is TGTGCCAGCAGTGTGAGAGGGATCGAGTCGCGAGAGACCCAGTACTTC. This gives the protein CASSVRGIESRETQYF. The genes are TRBV2 and TRBJ2-5, with D possibly being TRBD2 (5 bases). CDR3 length equals 16 residues. V shed 4 bases and J shed 4 bases, with 19 bases lying between them. Per the germline V gene, CDR1 is SNHLY and CDR2 is FYNNEI.

V is TRBV7-9 and J is TRBJ2-7, with D uncertain. With 1 base removed from V and 3 bases from J, the gap between germline ends came to 10 bases. The CDR3 length is 14 residues. Germline CDR1 is SEHNR and CDR2 is FQNEAQ (reference sequence). The CDR3 DNA reads as TGTGCCAGCAGCTTAGAAGGGTTCCGCTACGAGCAGTACTTC. This encodes CASSLEGFRYEQYF. Based on the CDR3 plus reference TRBV7-9 and TRBJ2-7, the full variable domain is DTGVSQNPRHKITKRGQNVTFRCDPISEHNRLYWYRQTLGQGPEFLTYFQNEAQLEKSRLLSDRFSAERPKGSFSTLEIQRTEQGDSAMYLCASSLEGFRYEQYFGPGTRLTVT.

This sequence joins TRBV28 and TRBJ2-7; perhaps TRBD2 as D (7 bases). The germline V gene encodes CDR1 MDHEN and CDR2 SYDVKM. V lost 8 bases and J lost 6, with 14 bases in between. The CDR3 runs to 12 residues. For the CDR3, the DNA is TGTGCCAGCCGTGGGGGGGGCAGCGAGCAGTACTTC. Amino acids: CASRGGGSEQYF.

The chain carries TRBV5-5 and TRBJ1-4, with D maybe TRBD1 (6 bases). Trimming took 5 bases from V and 8 from J, leaving 22 bases between them. Germline loops: CDR1 SGHKS, CDR2 YYEKEE (reference sequence). CDR3 length: 16 amino acids. The CDR3, as DNA: TGTGCCAGCAGAGGAACAGGGTGGGGGCTGTCCGAAAAACTGTTTTTT. It encodes CASRGTGWGLSEKLFF.

The chain couples TRBV28 to TRBJ2-3; D gene unclear. CDR3 size: 14 residues. Trimming stripped 3 bases from V and 5 bases from J, with 12 bases between. Germline CDR1 is MDHEN and CDR2 is SYDVKM. Written as DNA, the CDR3 is TGTGCCAGCAGTTTCTGGCGACTGGGAGATACGCAGTATTTT. This sequence encodes CASSFWRLGDTQYF.

The V call is TRBV5-1, the J call TRBJ2-5, with D unresolved. The J call could be wrong; TRBJ2-7 is a better fit for the DNA end. Germline loops: CDR1 SGHRS, CDR2 YFSETQ. This CDR3 region has 12 residues. The DNA for the CDR3 is TGCGCCAGCAGCTTGGATCTAGGCGAGCAGTACTTC. Its protein product is CASSLDLGEQYF.

In DNA form, the CDR3 reads TGCGCCAGCAGCTTGATGGACACTGAAGCTTTCTTT. The encoded protein is CASSLMDTEAFF. The chain uses TRBV5-1 and TRBJ1-1; D uncertain. The ends were cut back, 1 base at V and 3 bases at J, with 4 bases in the middle. The CDR3 has 12 residues. Germline CDR1 and CDR2: SGHRS and YFSETQ.

As for this clone: Within the sample, other DNA sequences also encode this same CDR3. CDR3 protein: CASSVGTSGTYNEQFF. The CDR3 DNA reads TGTGCCAGCAGCGTAGGGACTAGCGGGACCTACAATGAGCAGTTCTTC. The chain has TRBV9 and TRBJ2-1; 12 positions agree with TRBD2. The V gene's germline CDR1 is SGDLS and CDR2 YYNGEE. The CDR3 is 16 amino acids. J was trimmed by 2 bases and V by 0 bases; bases with no gene match: 0.

V and J are TRBV27 and TRBJ2-1; D might be TRBD2 (6 bases). CDR3 size: 14 residues. Per the germline V gene, CDR1 is MNHEY and CDR2 is SMNVEV (reference sequence). Deletions cut 3 bases from V and 3 bases from J, with 9 bases between. The CDR3 DNA is TGTGCCAGCAGTTTGGCGGGACGCTACAATGAGCAGTTCTTC. This codes for CASSLAGRYNEQFF.

The chain is built from TRBV19 and TRBJ1-5; D gene uncertain. Germline-derived CDR1 and CDR2 are LNHDA and SQIVND (reference sequence). Trimming pared 5 bases from V and 5 bases from J, leaving 19 bases between. This CDR3 comprises 16 residues. For the CDR3, the DNA is TGTGCCAGTAGTCCGCCCTTCGAATCGCGGCATCAGCCCCAGCATTTT. Amino acid sequence: CASSPPFESRHQPQHF.

The chain has TRBV20-1 and TRBJ1-2; D not resolved. With 5 bases removed from V and 3 bases from J, the gap between germline ends came to 4 bases. CDR1 is DFQATT and CDR2 is SNEGSKA in the germline V gene (reference sequence). The CDR3 extends over 10 amino acids. The CDR3 coding sequence is TGCAGTGCTTTCTACTATGGCTACACCTTC. It is translated as CSAFYYGYTF.

CDR3 in amino acids: CASSESGTSYEQYF. Written as DNA, the CDR3 is TGTGCCAGCAGTGAGTCTGGGACTAGCTACGAGCAGTACTTC. J is TRBJ2-7 and V is TRBV25-1; TRBD2 matches at 8 bases. V shed 3 bases and J 3 bases; nucleotides not matched to a gene: 4. Germline V gene sequence: CDR1 MGHDK, CDR2 SYGVNS. CDR3 size: 14 residues.

The V gene is TRBV2, the J gene TRBJ2-1; D is unclear. This CDR3 has 18 residues. Germline-derived CDR1 and CDR2 are SNHLY and FYNNEI. V shed 6 bases and J shed 8 bases, with 29 bases lying between them. CDR3 protein: CASSGRPGWSVAIDEQFF. In DNA form, the CDR3 reads TGTGCCAGCAGCGGCAGGCCGGGTTGGTCGGTGGCTATCGATGAGCAGTTCTTC.

The rearrangement joins TRBV13 to TRBJ2-7, with TRBD2 identical over 9 bases. The germline CDR1 and CDR2 sequences are PRHDT and FYEKMQ (reference sequence). The CDR3 totals 14 residues. After removal of 5 bases from V and 2 bases from J, the junction contained 4 bases not matched to a gene. CDR3 nucleotide sequence: TGTGCCAGCAGCCTCCGACTAGCGGCCTACGAGCAGTACTTC. Translating gives CASSLRLAAYEQYF.

The chain couples TRBV11-1 to TRBJ2-7; 8 bases agree with TRBD2. Per the germline V gene, CDR1 is SGHAT and CDR2 is FQDESV (reference sequence). The CDR3 has 16 residues. After removal of 5 bases from V and 4 bases from J, the junction contained 13 bases not matched to a gene. CDR3 DNA: TGTGCCAGCAGCCCCCTGGCTAGCGGGTTGGTGTACGAGCAGTACTTC. Amino acid sequence: CASSPLASGLVYEQYF.

V and J are TRBV4-2 and TRBJ2-1; D is perhaps TRBD2 (5 bases). The CDR3 totals 16 residues. In germline, CDR1 is LGHNA, CDR2 YNFKEQ. V lost 0 bases and J lost 6, with 15 bases in between. The chain's CDR3 is CASSQDQRPEGNEQFF. The CDR3 DNA sequence: TGTGCCAGCAGCCAAGATCAGCGCCCAGAGGGCAATGAGCAGTTCTTC.

The chain carries TRBV25-1 and TRBJ2-7; perhaps TRBD1 as D (6 bases). V shed 8 bases and J shed 3 bases, with 14 bases lying between them. CDR1 and CDR2 from the germline V gene are MGHDK and SYGVNS. CDR3 length: 13 amino acids. CDR3 nucleotide sequence: TGTGCCAGCCTACGGGACATCGTCTACGAGCAGTACTTC. It is translated as CASLRDIVYEQYF.

This rearrangement joins TRBV30 to TRBJ1-2, with D uncertain. CDR1 is GTSNPN, CDR2 SVGIG, per germline (reference sequence). The CDR3 sequence is 14 residues long. The V end lost 2 bases, the J end lost 5 bases, and 15 bases lay between the germline ends. The CDR3 DNA is TGTGCCTGGAGTTTATCTGGGCGGACGTATGGCTACACCTTC. Protein sequence: CAWSLSGRTYGYTF.

This chain links TRBV4-2 with TRBJ1-6; D may be TRBD1 (6 bases). Trimming shortened V by 4 bases and J by 9 bases, and 22 bases separated the two germline ends. The CDR3 runs to 17 residues. CDR1 and CDR2 (germline): LGHNA, YNFKEQ. The CDR3: CASSPSPGVGELSPLHF. The CDR3 bases are TGTGCCAGCAGCCCTTCCCCAGGGGTTGGGGAACTTTCACCCCTCCACTTT.

Details on this clone: The same CDR3 can be traced to other DNA sequences in this sample. The chain combines TRBV28 with TRBJ2-2; D is uncertain. The CDR3 totals 13 residues. V was trimmed by 3 bases and J by 2 bases, leaving 4 bases between them. In germline, CDR1 is MDHEN, CDR2 SYDVKM. CDR3 loop: CASSLGNTGELFF. CDR3 DNA: TGTGCCAGCAGTTTGGGTAACACCGGGGAGCTGTTTTTT.